The TCR beta chain under discussion was sequenced for a study of shared clonotypes between healthy human individuals. The table came from immunoSEQ multiplex PCR; TCRdb's copy has only in-frame clones and leaves some out. The repertoire holds some 2,000,000 clones, with just under 95% as singletons. Terminally differentiated effector memory CD45RA+ cells were left out of the naive CD8 fraction, which was CD45RO-negative and positively selected for CCR7. With respect to this clone: Antigen: not known.

Regarding the study as a whole: Generation probabilities of non-shared clonotypes were lower (relative to those shared by all four donors). The authors expected sequencing depth to affect clonotype sharing among donors.

V lost 1 base and J 1 base, leaving 10 bases between the germline ends. This CDR3 contains 15 residues. Per germline, CDR1 SGHRS and CDR2 YFSETQ. The TCR originated in a man aged 18 to 30 in good health. The sequenced sample was naive CD8+ T cells sorted from blood. V is TRBV5-1 and J is TRBJ2-3; D not certain. The CDR3 sequence is CASSLTLWGTDTQYF. CDR3 in DNA: TGCGCCAGCAGCTTGACCCTTTGGGGCACAGATACGCAGTATTTT. Filled out from reference TRBV5-1 and TRBJ2-3, the complete variable domain reads KAGVTQTPRYLIKTRGQQVTLSCSPISGHRSVSWYQQTPGQGLQFLFEYFSETQRNKGNFPGRFSGRQFSNSRSEMNVSTLELGDSALYLCASSLTLWGTDTQYFGPGTRLTVL.